These 12 T cell receptor beta chains were all obtained from the same sample, sequenced in a study of T cells in Graves' hyperthyroidism and ophthalmopathy. TCR beta CDR3 sequences were amplified from RNA transcripts. The study used the HTBI primer set for a first-round RT-PCR of the TCR CDR3. TCRdb ran MiXCR on the multiplex PCR reads and lists one entry per CDR3 protein. The sample consists of some 800,000 distinct CDR3 sequences, roughly 40% of them appearing once. The sequenced material came from blood. The receptors stem from a man younger than 30 with Graves' hyperthyroidism.

The chain recombines TRBV5-6 with TRBJ1-6, with 8 bases aligning to TRBD1. V lost 4 bases and J lost 9; bases outside the gene matches: 6. CDR3 length: 14 residues. The germline CDR1 and CDR2 sequences are SGHDT and YYEEEE. CDR3: CASSLRTGSSPLHF. CDR3 DNA: TGTGCCAGCAGCCTACGGACAGGGAGTTCACCCCTCCACTTT.

V usage is TRBV6-1 and J usage is TRBJ2-2; 9 bases align to TRBD1. With V trimmed by 4 bases and J by 4 bases, 7 bases remained unmatched. Per germline, CDR1 MNHNS and CDR2 SASEGT. The CDR3 length is 16 residues. The CDR3 bases are TGTGCCAGCAGTGGGCGTTGGGGACAGGGCACCGGGGAGCTGTTTTTT. Protein: CASSGRWGQGTGELFF.

This clonotype was detected ten times or more. The V gene is TRBV24-1, the J gene TRBJ1-1, with D hard to call. The CDR3 has 15 amino acids. Trimming took off 2 bases at V and 0 bases at J, with 9 bases between the two ends. CDR1 KGHDR and CDR2 SFDVKD come from the germline V gene. The CDR3 reads CATSDSRIMNTEAFF. CDR3 nucleotides: TGTGCCACCAGTGATTCGAGGATCATGAACACTGAAGCTTTCTTT.

This clonotype has only a few counts. The chain uses TRBV2 and TRBJ2-2, with TRBD2 matching over 9 bases. The trim removed 8 bases at V and 0 bases at J, leaving 7 bases unmatched. Germline CDR1 reads SNHLY; CDR2 reads FYNNEI. The CDR3 totals 16 residues. CDR3 sequence: CASSRREGSNTGELFF. The CDR3 DNA is TGTGCCAGCTCCCGGCGGGAGGGATCGAACACCGGGGAGCTGTTTTTT.

V usage is TRBV7-9 and J usage is TRBJ2-5; D could derive from TRBD1 or TRBD2 (5 bases each). This CDR3 has 14 amino acids. From germline, CDR1 is SEHNR and CDR2 FQNEAQ (reference sequence). V was trimmed by 5 bases and J by 5 bases, leaving 15 bases between them. Here the CDR3 reads CASSPGTTKETQYF. In DNA, the CDR3 is TGTGCCAGCAGCCCCGGGACGACTAAGGAGACCCAGTACTTC.

This clonotype was observed at least ten times. This sequence joins TRBV2 and TRBJ2-7; no firm D call. Germline V lookup: CDR1 SNHLY, CDR2 FYNNEI. This CDR3 region has 12 residues. Trimming stripped 6 bases from V and 7 bases from J, with 13 bases between. In DNA, the CDR3 is TGTGCCAGCAGCGACCCCCCCTGGGAGCAGTACTTC. Its protein is CASSDPPWEQYF.

This clonotype occurred a few times. This sequence joins TRBV6-5 and TRBJ1-1; D is ambiguous. The germline V gene has CDR1 MNHEY and CDR2 SVGAGI. The V end lost 0 bases, the J end lost 7 bases, and 15 bases lay between the germline ends. CDR3 size: 15 residues. CDR3 in DNA: TGTGCCAGCAGTTACTCGGTTTGGGAGGGCGGTGAAGCTTTCTTT. This encodes CASSYSVWEGGEAFF.

The CDR3 here is CASSPSGGWYGYTF. In DNA, the CDR3 is TGTGCCAGCAGCCCCTCAGGGGGCTGGTATGGCTACACCTTC. The V call is TRBV11-3, the J call TRBJ1-2; 8 bases are shared with TRBD1. The J segment lost 5 bases and the V segment lost 5 bases, leaving 7 bases of the junction unmatched. Germline CDR1 and CDR2: SGHNT and YENEEA. CDR3 size: 14 residues.

A few counts support this clonotype. The rearrangement joins TRBV9 to TRBJ2-7; D is perhaps TRBD2 (5 bases). CDR3 length: 15 amino acids. Germline CDR1 SGDLS, CDR2 YYNGEE. The V and J ends lost 0 bases and 3 bases respectively, with 13 bases between them. The chain's CDR3 is CASSVEASSRYEQYF. The CDR3 nucleotides read TGTGCCAGCAGCGTAGAAGCTAGCTCTCGCTACGAGCAGTACTTC. The complete variable domain, with remaining parts taken from reference TRBV9 and TRBJ2-7, reads DSGVTQTPKHLITATGQRVTLRCSPRSGDLSVYWYQQSLDQGLQFLIQYYNGEERAKGNILERFSAQQFPDLHSELNLSSLELGDSALYFCASSVEASSRYEQYFGPGTRLTVT.

This chain uses TRBV12-3 or TRBV12-4 with TRBJ1-1; a weak D match, TRBD1 (5 bases). V lost 5 bases and J 5 bases, leaving 15 bases between the germline ends. CDR3 length: 14 amino acids. The CDR3 nucleotides read TGTGCCAGCAGTGAAGTAAAAGGGGCGACTGAAGCTTTCTTT. It specifies CASSEVKGATEAFF.

Details on this clonotype: A junction end diverges from the germline sequence, so it may reflect a read error. This chain uses TRBV6-5 with TRBJ1-1; perhaps TRBD1 as D (5 bases). The CDR3 is 16 amino acids. The germline V gene encodes CDR1 MNHEY and CDR2 SVGAGI. The chain's CDR3 is CAGSYSGTQRNTEAFF. CDR3 DNA: TGTGCCGGCAGTTACTCTGGGACCCAAAGGAACACTGAAGCTTTCTTT.

This chain links TRBV2 with TRBJ2-2; D not resolved. Deletions cut 2 bases from V and 7 bases from J, with 14 bases between. Germline values: CDR1 SNHLY, CDR2 FYNNEI. The CDR3 totals 15 residues. CDR3 in amino acids: CASSEWQAPGGELFF. The CDR3 nucleotides read TGTGCCAGCAGTGAATGGCAGGCCCCGGGCGGGGAGCTGTTTTTT.